This entry concerns a single T cell receptor (beta chain). This entry comes from a study of blood T cell repertoires in COVID-19. Study summary: There were acute and convalescent COVID-19 samples, and they came from the United States, Italy and Spain.

Original data processing: For nucleated cells, counts were estimated from reference gene primer amplification. Data came from immunoSEQ multiplex PCR; TCRdb stores just in-frame clones and leaves some out. Clonal size and the V and J genes are those of that table, whereas D and trimming came from the DNA. Altogether around 330,000 clones are present, 85% being singletons, with the ten largest covering under 2%. Participants' own reports of clinical history determined their cohort assignment. It was within 2 weeks before study entry that exposed participants met a COVID-19 case. This TCR was recovered from a woman aged 30 to 39 who had been exposed to COVID-19. Source material: PBMCs or T cells enriched from blood (not recorded which).

The DNA of the CDR3 is TGCGCCAGCAGCCAAGCGGTGGACAGGGGAGCTTTCTTT. Amino acids: CASSQAVDRGAFF. The J gene is TRBJ1-1, the V gene TRBV4-1; 9 positions match TRBD1. The germline CDR1 and CDR2 sequences are MGHRA and YSYEKL. After removal of 1 base from V and 10 bases from J, the junction contained 4 bases not matched to a gene. The CDR3 consists of 13 residues.